This TCR beta chain was profiled in a study of T cell responses to AZD1222 COVID-19 vaccine. General study points: Researchers report vaccine-associated CD4 TCRs spanning spike, with dominance at 160-218 and 743-854. Increases in Spike-specific TCR breadth and depth were seen after two AZD1222 doses. In all cases, repertoires were sampled only after the peak T cell response. Clonal diversity was possibly underestimated, and white British individuals and females predominated among donors.

This CDR3 comprises 15 residues. Looked up from germline, CDR1 is SGHTA and CDR2 is FQGNSA. Between the trimmed V and J ends, which lost 5 bases and 2 bases, there was a span of 16 bases. Assay used: immunoSEQ multiplex PCR; TCRdb lists only in-frame clones, some missing. The table shows under 80,000 clones, with around 74% occurring only once. Points on this clone: Antigen specificity is unknown.

V and J are TRBV7-2 and TRBJ2-7, with D perhaps assigned TRBD1 or TRBD2 (7 bases each). This sample comprised peripheral blood, obtained on day 0 of MenACWY control vaccination. The sequence was obtained from an adult in good health. CDR3 sequence reads: CASSQAGGGPYEQYF. CDR3 nucleotide sequence: TGTGCCAGCAGCCAAGCAGGGGGGGGCCCCTACGAGCAGTACTTC.